This T cell receptor (beta chain) was profiled in a study of shared clonotypes between healthy human individuals. TCRdb keeps only in-frame clones here, not all; method: immunoSEQ multiplex PCR. This table has more than 2 million clones, nearly 97% appearing once. The V gene's germline CDR1 is SGHRS and CDR2 YFSETQ. The CDR3 length is 16 residues. The V segment lost 2 bases and the J segment 6 bases; nucleotides outside the gene matches: 13. Sequencing used naive CD4+ T cells sorted from blood. As to subset: CD45RA+ positively selected. The sequence derives from a man younger than 35 in good health. The V and J genes are TRBV5-1 and TRBJ2-7, with 8 nucleotides matching TRBD1. The CDR3 DNA reads TGCGCCAGCAGCTTTACCAGGACAGGGTCAAGCTCCGAGCAGTACTTC. Translating gives CASSFTRTGSSSEQYF.